The 27 T cell receptor beta chains in this list originate from one sample, sequenced in a study of PD-1 blockade in classical Hodgkin lymphoma. TCRdb's copy holds only in-frame clones and misses some; the assay was immunoSEQ multiplex PCR. This table has roughly 49,000 clones, 90% appearing once. Time point of the sample: cycle 4 day 1 (C4D1), after less than 7 weeks of nivolumab. Patients all relapsed after autologous stem cell transplantation, and there was variation in brentuximab vedotin exposure. Sequences were derived from peripheral blood mononuclear cells (PBMCs), sampled before the fourth cycle of nivolumab. Source of these receptors: a human donor with classical Hodgkin lymphoma.

The CDR3 is CASSFKFNEQYF. Written as DNA, the CDR3 is TGTGCCAGCAGCTTTAAATTCAACGAGCAGTACTTC. The chain combines TRBV11-2 with TRBJ2-7; D is unresolved. Germline lookup yields CDR1 SGHAT and CDR2 FQNNGV. The germline V and J ends were trimmed by 3 bases and 5 bases, with 8 bases remaining between them. This CDR3 contains 12 residues.

This rearrangement joins TRBV19 to TRBJ2-2, with D possibly matching TRBD2 (6 bases). The germline gives CDR1 LNHDA, CDR2 SQIVND (reference sequence). The V gene lost 2 bases and the J gene lost 5 bases, with 12 bases spanning the gap. The CDR3 runs to 15 residues. The CDR3 bases are TGTGCCAGTAGTATATTGCGGGACGTTACCGGGGAGCTGTTTTTT. This translates into CASSILRDVTGELFF.

This chain uses TRBV14 with TRBJ2-5; D may be TRBD1 (6 bases). This CDR3 is built from 14 residues. Germline-derived CDR1 and CDR2 are SGHDN and FVKESK. V lost 4 bases and J lost 4, with 13 bases in between. The CDR3 region is CASSPFGTPETQYF. CDR3 DNA: TGTGCCAGCAGCCCGTTTGGGACACCAGAGACCCAGTACTTC.

For the CDR3, the DNA is TGTGCCAGCAGTTTACAGGGTACTTGGACTGAAGCTTTCTTT. This codes for CASSLQGTWTEAFF. This rearrangement joins TRBV28 to TRBJ1-1; D is perhaps TRBD1 (5 bases). V gave up 2 bases and J gave up 5 bases, with 12 bases separating them. Looked up from germline, CDR1 is MDHEN and CDR2 is SYDVKM. CDR3 size: 14 residues.

The V and J genes are TRBV27 and TRBJ1-2; perhaps TRBD1 as D (5 bases). The CDR3 runs 16 residues. Per the germline V gene, CDR1 is MNHEY and CDR2 is SMNVEV (reference sequence). Trimming took off 5 bases at V and 2 bases at J, with 18 bases between the two ends. CDR3 region: CASSPISLTANYGYTF. As DNA, the CDR3 is TGTGCCAGCAGTCCAATCTCCTTGACAGCAAACTATGGCTACACCTTC.

The chain carries TRBV6-1 and TRBJ1-5; 8 bases fit TRBD1. V gave up 6 bases and J gave up 4 bases; unmatched junction bases: 8. The CDR3 is 15 amino acids. Germline-derived CDR1 and CDR2 are MNHNS and SASEGT. CDR3 sequence (DNA): TGTGCCAGCAGCCCCGACAGGGGAACTAATCAGCCCCAGCATTTT. Translation: CASSPDRGTNQPQHF.

The chain carries TRBV18 and TRBJ2-7, with D possibly being TRBD2 (5 bases). Deletions cut 1 base from V and 0 bases from J, with 7 bases between. Germline V lookup: CDR1 KGHSH, CDR2 LQKENI. This CDR3 has 14 residues. CDR3 bases: TGTGCCAGCTCACCACAAGGGAGCTCCTACGAGCAGTACTTC. It is translated as CASSPQGSSYEQYF.

The chain employs TRBV25-1 and TRBJ2-7; D not resolved. The CDR3 length is 15 residues. V lost 3 bases and J lost 3, with 15 bases in between. Germline V gene sequence: CDR1 MGHDK, CDR2 SYGVNS. The DNA of the CDR3 is TGTGCCAGCAGTGATGGGCACATCCCAAGCTACGAGCAGTACTTC. This encodes CASSDGHIPSYEQYF.

The chain recombines TRBV29-1 with TRBJ2-7; D possibly corresponds to TRBD1 (7 bases). Per germline, CDR1 SQVTM and CDR2 ANQGSEA. Trimming took 3 bases from V and 2 from J, leaving 14 bases between them. The CDR3 is 14 residues long. In nucleotides, the CDR3 is TGCAGCGTTGAGGGAACAGGGGAGGCCTACGAGCAGTACTTC. Its translation is CSVEGTGEAYEQYF.

This chain links TRBV14 with TRBJ2-2; 12 nucleotides align to TRBD1. This CDR3 region has 21 residues. V lost 0 bases to trimming and J lost 0 bases; unmatched junction nucleotides: 11. Germline CDR1 and CDR2: SGHDN and FVKESK. This CDR3 is CASSQDYRDRGPYANTGELFF. The CDR3, as DNA: TGTGCCAGCAGCCAAGACTACCGGGACAGGGGGCCTTACGCGAACACCGGGGAGCTGTTTTTT.

The V and J genes are TRBV6-1 and TRBJ2-2; D remains unclear. CDR1 is MNHNS, CDR2 SASEGT, per germline. Trimming removed 6 bases at V and 1 base at J, with 12 bases between. The CDR3 has 15 residues. The DNA for the CDR3 is TGTGCCAGCAGCCTTACTTATGGGAACACCGGGGAGCTGTTTTTT. It codes for CASSLTYGNTGELFF.

The chain has TRBV11-3 and TRBJ2-5; perhaps D is TRBD1 or TRBD2 (5 bases each). This CDR3 contains 17 residues. Germline loops: CDR1 SGHNT, CDR2 YENEEA. V was shortened by 0 bases and J by 0 bases, with 14 bases between the two germline ends. The CDR3 nucleotides read TGTGCCAGCAGCTTAGAGGGGGAGAACGAGTACCAAGAGACCCAGTACTTC. Translation gives CASSLEGENEYQETQYF.

The chain combines TRBV6-1 with TRBJ2-5; 8 bases line up with TRBD1. Germline V gene data show CDR1 as MNHNS and CDR2 as SASEGT. This CDR3 has 15 amino acids. J was trimmed by 2 bases and V by 6 bases; bases with no gene match: 8. CDR3 sequence reads: CASSQDRATQETQYF. As DNA, the CDR3 is TGTGCCAGCAGCCAGGACAGGGCAACTCAAGAGACCCAGTACTTC.

This chain uses TRBV15 with TRBJ2-7, with 7 nucleotides matching TRBD2. CDR1 is LNHNV and CDR2 is YYDKDF in the germline V gene (reference sequence). The V segment lost 0 bases and the J segment 6 bases; nucleotides outside the gene matches: 17. This CDR3 has 18 residues. CDR3 region: CATSRELPRLAWDSEQYF. In DNA form, the CDR3 reads TGTGCCACCAGCAGAGAACTACCACGACTAGCATGGGATTCCGAGCAGTACTTC.

The CDR3 loop is CSVDGRGDGDGQYF. Written as DNA, the CDR3 is TGCAGCGTTGATGGGCGGGGGGACGGAGACGGTCAGTATTTT. The chain joins TRBV29-1 to TRBJ2-3; 8 bases fit TRBD2. Unmatched junction bases numbered 14, after V lost 3 bases and J lost 12 bases. The length of the CDR3 is 14 residues. Germline V gene sequence: CDR1 SQVTM, CDR2 ANQGSEA.

The chain employs TRBV11-2 and TRBJ1-5; 9 nucleotides align to TRBD1. The J segment lost 7 bases and the V segment lost 2 bases, leaving 9 bases of the junction unmatched. CDR3 length equals 16 residues. The V gene's germline CDR1 is SGHAT and CDR2 FQNNGV. The DNA for the CDR3 is TGTGCCAGCAGCTTAAGGGGGACAGGGTTTGGCCAGCCCCAGCATTTT. Translating gives CASSLRGTGFGQPQHF.

The chain carries TRBV9 and TRBJ2-7; D possibly corresponds to TRBD2 (5 bases). This CDR3 is 14 amino acids long. The V gene lost 0 bases and the J gene lost 1 base, with 8 bases spanning the gap. Germline CDR1 and CDR2: SGDLS and YYNGEE. CDR3 sequence reads: CASSVGGRSYEQYF. The CDR3 DNA is TGTGCCAGCAGCGTAGGAGGGAGATCCTACGAGCAGTACTTC.

The gene calls are TRBV13 and TRBJ2-7, with D unresolved. Between the trimmed V and J ends, which lost 1 base and 1 base, there was a span of 2 bases. The CDR3 spans 12 residues. Per the germline V gene, CDR1 is PRHDT and CDR2 is FYEKMQ (reference sequence). CDR3 sequence (DNA): TGTGCCAGCAGCTTAGTATCCTACGAGCAGTACTTC. Its protein is CASSLVSYEQYF.

The V gene is TRBV11-2, the J gene TRBJ1-4; possibly TRBD1 for D (6 bases). Germline CDR1 reads SGHAT; CDR2 reads FQNNGV. Trimming took 4 bases from V and 8 from J, leaving 17 bases between them. CDR3 length: 15 residues. DNA for the CDR3: TGTGCCAGCAGCTCCCAGACAGGCTTAAGGGAAAAACTGTTTTTT. This gives the protein CASSSQTGLREKLFF.

This clone was detected only a few times. J is TRBJ2-1 and V is TRBV10-2; no reliable D call. This CDR3 has 11 residues. Trimming took off 4 bases at V and 10 bases at J, with 8 bases between the two ends. Germline CDR1 reads WSHSY; CDR2 reads SAAADI. DNA of the CDR3: TGCGCCAGCAGTGGGACCGGAGAGCAGTTCTTC. It specifies CASSGTGEQFF.

The rearrangement uses TRBV5-4 and TRBJ2-7; 12 bases are shared with TRBD2. This CDR3 comprises 16 residues. The junction had 5 bases not matched to a gene; V was cut back by 2 bases and J by 2 bases. From germline, CDR1 is SGHNT and CDR2 YYREEE (reference sequence). The CDR3: CASSFTRTSGTYEQYF. The CDR3 DNA reads as TGTGCCAGCAGCTTTACGAGGACTAGCGGGACCTACGAGCAGTACTTC.

CDR3 amino acids: CASSEFVTGALLAKNIQYF. The DNA of the CDR3 is TGTGCCAGCAGTGAATTTGTGACAGGGGCCCTTCTAGCCAAAAACATTCAGTACTTC. J is TRBJ2-4 and V is TRBV2; TRBD1 agrees at 8 bases. The V gene's germline CDR1 is SNHLY and CDR2 FYNNEI. Trimming cost V 2 bases and J 0 bases; bases outside gene matches: 12. The CDR3 has 19 amino acids.

In its sample, this clone was seen a few times. This chain joins TRBV5-5 and TRBJ1-1; possibly TRBD1 for D (6 bases). Between the trimmed V and J ends, which lost 4 bases and 0 bases, there was a span of 10 bases. The CDR3 is 14 residues long. CDR1 and CDR2 from the germline V gene are SGHKS and YYEKEE (reference sequence). The CDR3 DNA is TGTGCCAGCAGCACCGGGACATTGAACACTGAAGCTTTCTTT. Translation: CASSTGTLNTEAFF.

The chain has TRBV9 and TRBJ1-1, with 10 nucleotides matching TRBD1. Looked up from germline, CDR1 is SGDLS and CDR2 is YYNGEE. The V and J ends lost 3 bases and 10 bases, in that order; junction bases with no gene match: 6. This CDR3 region has 13 residues. This CDR3 reads CASSARQGARAFF. CDR3 DNA sequence: TGTGCCAGCAGCGCACGACAGGGGGCTCGAGCTTTCTTT.

This clone was seen only once. The chain has TRBV7-9 and TRBJ2-7; D ambiguous. This CDR3 comprises 12 residues. In germline, CDR1 is SEHNR, CDR2 FQNEAQ (reference sequence). Trimming stripped 3 bases from V and 6 bases from J, with 9 bases between. CDR3 nucleotide sequence: TGTGCCAGCAGCTTTTGGGATGGCGAGCAGTACTTC. This codes for CASSFWDGEQYF.

The chain uses TRBV27 and TRBJ1-1, with 9 bases matching TRBD1. Germline trimming cut 6 bases from V and 1 base from J; bases unmatched to any gene: 3. The CDR3 spans 14 residues. Germline CDR1 is MNHEY and CDR2 is SMNVEV (reference sequence). For the CDR3, the DNA is TGTGCCAGCAGGACGGGACAGGGGAACACTGAAGCTTTCTTT. Residues: CASRTGQGNTEAFF.

This clone was seen a few times. V and J are TRBV30 and TRBJ2-1; 11 bases line up with TRBD2. Germline CDR1 reads GTSNPN; CDR2 reads SVGIG (reference sequence). With 1 base clipped from V and 6 bases from J, the junction kept 5 bases outside the gene matches. CDR3 length: 15 amino acids. CDR3 region: CAWSGLAGGTNEQFF. CDR3 nucleotide sequence: TGTGCCTGGAGTGGCCTAGCGGGAGGTACCAATGAGCAGTTCTTC. Full variable domain (rest looked up from reference TRBV30 and TRBJ2-1): SQTIHQWPATLVQPVGSPLSLECTVEGTSNPNLYWYRQAAGRGLQLLFYSVGIGQISSEVPQNLSASRPQDRQFILSSKKLLLSDSGFYLCAWSGLAGGTNEQFFGPGTRLTVL.